The present TCR beta chain was sequenced within a study of blood T cell repertoires in COVID-19. Study-level information: COVID-19 samples collected from the United States, Italy and Spain covered acute and convalescent phases. Nucleic acid was either cDNA or gDNA, and it came from T cells, B-cell-depleted T cells, or PBMCs.

Followed longitudinally, the Seattle patients had been enrolled during active infection. Original processing methods: Reference gene primer amplification gave nucleated cell count estimates. TCRdb keeps only in-frame clones here, not all; method: immunoSEQ multiplex PCR. D and trimming come from the DNA, and the V and J calls and clone size come from that table. This sample has 300,000 to 450,000 clones, with more than 70% found just once. The junction had 7 bases not matched to a gene; V was cut back by 8 bases and J by 3 bases. The length of the CDR3 is 14 residues. Germline CDR1 KGHSH, CDR2 LQKENI.

V usage is TRBV18 and J usage is TRBJ2-7; TRBD1 matches at 10 bases. Sequencing used peripheral blood. The TCR sequence derives from a woman in her fifties or sixties with COVID-19, enrolled during active disease. The chain's CDR3 is CASGAGQGIYEQYF. As DNA, the CDR3 is TGTGCCAGCGGGGCGGGACAGGGGATCTACGAGCAGTACTTC. The complete variable domain, with remaining parts taken from reference TRBV18 and TRBJ2-7, reads NAGVMQNPRHLVRRRGQEARLRCSPMKGHSHVYWYRQLPEEGLKFMVYLQKENIIDESGMPKERFSAEFPKEGPSILRIQQVVRGDSAAYFCASGAGQGIYEQYFGPGTRLTVT.